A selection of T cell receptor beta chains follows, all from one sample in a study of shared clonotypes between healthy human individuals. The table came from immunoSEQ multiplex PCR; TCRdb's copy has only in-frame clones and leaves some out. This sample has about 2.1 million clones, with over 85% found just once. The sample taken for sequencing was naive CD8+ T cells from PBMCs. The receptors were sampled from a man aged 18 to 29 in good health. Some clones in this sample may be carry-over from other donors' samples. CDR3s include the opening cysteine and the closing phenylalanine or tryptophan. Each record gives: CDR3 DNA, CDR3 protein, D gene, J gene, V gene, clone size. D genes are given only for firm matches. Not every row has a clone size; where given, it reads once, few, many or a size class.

CDR3nt: TGTGCCAGCAGTGCTGCTAGCGGGAGGCTCAACTGGGAGCAGTACTTC
CDR3aa: CASSAASGRLNWEQYF
d_gene: TRBD2
j_gene: TRBJ2-7
v_gene: TRBV2
abundance: .

CDR3nt: TGTGCCAGCAGTCAAAATGAGCGGGAGAAAAACATTCAGTACTTC
CDR3aa: CASSQNEREKNIQYF
d_gene: TRBD2
j_gene: TRBJ2-4
v_gene: TRBV6-5
abundance: .

CDR3nt: TGTGCCAGCACCCCCTCTGGGGGAATAAACGAGCAGTACTTC
CDR3aa: CASTPSGGINEQYF
d_gene: .
j_gene: TRBJ2-7
v_gene: TRBV11-2
abundance: .

CDR3nt: TGCGCCAGCAGCCAATACGGAGGGGGCTTTGATAATGAAAAACTGTTTTTT
CDR3aa: CASSQYGGGFDNEKLFF
d_gene: TRBD1
j_gene: TRBJ1-4
v_gene: TRBV4-3
abundance: once

CDR3nt: TGTGCCAGCAGTTATCTAGCGGGGACCTACGAGCAGTACTTC
CDR3aa: CASSYLAGTYEQYF
d_gene: TRBD2
j_gene: TRBJ2-7
v_gene: TRBV27
abundance: .

CDR3nt: TGTGCCAGCAGCCCCGACAGGACTGAAGCTTTCTTT
CDR3aa: CASSPDRTEAFF
d_gene: .
j_gene: TRBJ1-1
v_gene: TRBV9
abundance: .

CDR3nt: TGTGCCAGCAGTTACAGAGCGACAGGGGGCTACGAGCAGTACTTC
CDR3aa: CASSYRATGGYEQYF
d_gene: TRBD1
j_gene: TRBJ2-7
v_gene: TRBV6-5
abundance: .

CDR3nt: TGTGCCAGCAGTTTCCGGACCGAGCGGTACTATGAGCAGTTCTTC
CDR3aa: CASSFRTERYYEQFF
d_gene: .
j_gene: TRBJ2-1
v_gene: TRBV28
abundance: .

CDR3nt: TGTGCCAGCAGCAAGGACAGGGCCAACTCCTACGAGCAGTACTTC
CDR3aa: CASSKDRANSYEQYF
d_gene: TRBD1
j_gene: TRBJ2-7
v_gene: TRBV9
abundance: .

CDR3nt: TGTGCCAGCAGCGTAGATGCTAGCGGGATGGGGTACGAGCAGTACTTC
CDR3aa: CASSVDASGMGYEQYF
d_gene: TRBD2
j_gene: TRBJ2-7
v_gene: TRBV9
abundance: .

CDR3nt: TGTGCCAGCAGCCTCCCACGGACAGGGCGCACCGGGGAGCTGTTTTTT
CDR3aa: CASSLPRTGRTGELFF
d_gene: TRBD1
j_gene: TRBJ2-2
v_gene: TRBV7-9
abundance: .

CDR3nt: TGTGCCAGCAGTTACCCCAGACAGGAGGGCTACACCTTC
CDR3aa: CASSYPRQEGYTF
d_gene: .
j_gene: TRBJ1-2
v_gene: TRBV6-6
abundance: .

CDR3nt: TGTGCCAGCAGTCTGGAGGGCCTAGAGACCCAGTACTTC
CDR3aa: CASSLEGLETQYF
d_gene: .
j_gene: TRBJ2-5
v_gene: TRBV28
abundance: .

CDR3nt: TGTGCCAGCACGGCGGGGGGGACTGAAGCTTTCTTT
CDR3aa: CASTAGGTEAFF
d_gene: .
j_gene: TRBJ1-1
v_gene: TRBV11-1
abundance: .

CDR3nt: TGTGCCAGCAGTTACTGGGGTAGCGGGAGCACAGATACGCAGTATTTT
CDR3aa: CASSYWGSGSTDTQYF
d_gene: TRBD2
j_gene: TRBJ2-3
v_gene: TRBV6-5
abundance: .

CDR3nt: TGTGCCAGCAGCCTCGGGAGGAGCGGGATTCGCTACGAGCAGTACTTC
CDR3aa: CASSLGRSGIRYEQYF
d_gene: TRBD2
j_gene: TRBJ2-7
v_gene: TRBV14
abundance: .

CDR3nt: TGTGCCAGCACAGCATACAGGGCCACAGATACGCAGTATTTT
CDR3aa: CASTAYRATDTQYF
d_gene: .
j_gene: TRBJ2-3
v_gene: TRBV6-6
abundance: .

CDR3nt: TGTGCCAGCAGCATATCAGGGCCGATCATTCTCTACGAGCAGTACTTC
CDR3aa: CASSISGPIILYEQYF
d_gene: .
j_gene: TRBJ2-7
v_gene: TRBV27
abundance: .

CDR3nt: TGTGCCAGCAGCATGGGAGTTAACACCGGGGAGCTGTTTTTT
CDR3aa: CASSMGVNTGELFF
d_gene: .
j_gene: TRBJ2-2
v_gene: TRBV9
abundance: .

CDR3nt: TGTGCCAGCAGTTACTCCGGGACAGCCGTAGGGCAGTACTTC
CDR3aa: CASSYSGTAVGQYF
d_gene: TRBD1
j_gene: TRBJ2-7
v_gene: TRBV6-5
abundance: .

CDR3nt: TGCGCCAGCAGCCAATGGACAGGGTCGAATGAGCAGTTCTTC
CDR3aa: CASSQWTGSNEQFF
d_gene: TRBD1
j_gene: TRBJ2-1
v_gene: TRBV4-3
abundance: .

CDR3nt: TGTGCCAGCTCCGGGGTGTGGGGCAATCAGCCCCAGCATTTT
CDR3aa: CASSGVWGNQPQHF
d_gene: .
j_gene: TRBJ1-5
v_gene: TRBV19
abundance: .

CDR3nt: TGTGCCAGCAGCTTATTGTCGGTCGAGCAGTACTTC
CDR3aa: CASSLLSVEQYF
d_gene: .
j_gene: TRBJ2-7
v_gene: TRBV7-9
abundance: .

CDR3nt: TGTGCCAGCAACTTGGGACAGGGGTTCCACGAGCAGTACTTC
CDR3aa: CASNLGQGFHEQYF
d_gene: TRBD1
j_gene: TRBJ2-7
v_gene: TRBV9
abundance: once

CDR3nt: TGTGCCATCAGTGAGTCGGACAGGGGAGATGAAGCTTTCTTT
CDR3aa: CAISESDRGDEAFF
d_gene: TRBD1
j_gene: TRBJ1-1
v_gene: TRBV10-3
abundance: .

CDR3nt: TGTGCCAGCAGCGAGGACGGTCCATTCGAAGCTTTCTTT
CDR3aa: CASSEDGPFEAFF
d_gene: .
j_gene: TRBJ1-1
v_gene: TRBV25-1
abundance: few

CDR3nt: TGCGCCAGCAGCCAGTTTAGCGGGAGATACGAGCAGTACTTC
CDR3aa: CASSQFSGRYEQYF
d_gene: TRBD2
j_gene: TRBJ2-7
v_gene: TRBV4-1
abundance: .

CDR3nt: TGTGCCAGCAGTTTATTTACCTCCTCCTACGAGCAGTACTTC
CDR3aa: CASSLFTSSYEQYF
d_gene: .
j_gene: TRBJ2-7
v_gene: TRBV28
abundance: .

CDR3nt: TGCAGCGTTATGGACAGGGGCCCTAATGAAAAACTGTTTTTT
CDR3aa: CSVMDRGPNEKLFF
d_gene: TRBD1
j_gene: TRBJ1-4
v_gene: TRBV29-1
abundance: .

CDR3nt: TGTGCCAGCAGTTTAACCGGGACCCAGTACTTC
CDR3aa: CASSLTGTQYF
d_gene: .
j_gene: TRBJ2-5
v_gene: TRBV28
abundance: .

CDR3nt: TGTGCCAGCAGCCATCCGACTAGCGGGAGTCCCACCACAGATACGCAGTATTTT
CDR3aa: CASSHPTSGSPTTDTQYF
d_gene: TRBD2
j_gene: TRBJ2-3
v_gene: TRBV11-2
abundance: .

CDR3nt: TGTGCCGGTGGGACTAGCGGGAGTCTTAGCACAGATACGCAGTATTTT
CDR3aa: CAGGTSGSLSTDTQYF
d_gene: TRBD2
j_gene: TRBJ2-3
v_gene: TRBV28
abundance: .

CDR3nt: TGTGCCAGCAGCTTTATGTCGGCCAGTGAGCAGTTCTTC
CDR3aa: CASSFMSASEQFF
d_gene: .
j_gene: TRBJ2-1
v_gene: TRBV7-2
abundance: .

CDR3nt: TGTGCCAGCAGCGCTCGGACCGAGGTTATTGTAAGGACCGGGGAGCTGTTTTTT
CDR3aa: CASSARTEVIVRTGELFF
d_gene: .
j_gene: TRBJ2-2
v_gene: TRBV7-8
abundance: .

CDR3nt: TGTGCCAGCAGCTTTACAGGGGGAAATAATTCACCCCTCCACTTT
CDR3aa: CASSFTGGNNSPLHF
d_gene: TRBD1
j_gene: TRBJ1-6
v_gene: TRBV7-3
abundance: .

CDR3nt: TGTGCCAGCAGTTTATCGAGTGCGGGAGGGGGCTACGAGCAGTACTTC
CDR3aa: CASSLSSAGGGYEQYF
d_gene: TRBD2
j_gene: TRBJ2-7
v_gene: TRBV27
abundance: .

CDR3nt: TGCGCCAGCAGCCACCGGTTCTCAGATTCTGTCTCTGGGGCCAACGTCCTGACTTTC
CDR3aa: CASSHRFSDSVSGANVLTF
d_gene: .
j_gene: TRBJ2-6
v_gene: TRBV5-1
abundance: .

CDR3nt: TGCGCCAGCAGCCAAGATATAGAACTAGAGCAGTTCTTC
CDR3aa: CASSQDIELEQFF
d_gene: .
j_gene: TRBJ2-1
v_gene: TRBV4-3
abundance: .

CDR3nt: TGTGCCAGCAGCCCAAGGTCCGGGACTAGCGAGGACGAGCAGTACTTC
CDR3aa: CASSPRSGTSEDEQYF
d_gene: TRBD2
j_gene: TRBJ2-7
v_gene: TRBV7-9
abundance: .

CDR3nt: TGTGCCAGCAGTTTCCTGGGACAGGGGGCCGACGAGCAGTACTTC
CDR3aa: CASSFLGQGADEQYF
d_gene: TRBD1
j_gene: TRBJ2-7
v_gene: TRBV27
abundance: .

CDR3nt: TGTGCCTGGAGTGTAGGGGCTTCGAGCTGGGAGACCCAGTACTTC
CDR3aa: CAWSVGASSWETQYF
d_gene: .
j_gene: TRBJ2-5
v_gene: TRBV30
abundance: .

CDR3nt: TGTGCCAGCAGCGTGCCAGGCTCGGGCTATGGCTACACCTTC
CDR3aa: CASSVPGSGYGYTF
d_gene: .
j_gene: TRBJ1-2
v_gene: TRBV9
abundance: .

CDR3nt: TGTGCCAGCAGCGATAGCCAGGGGGCGTGGGAGACCCAGTACTTC
CDR3aa: CASSDSQGAWETQYF
d_gene: TRBD1
j_gene: TRBJ2-5
v_gene: TRBV9
abundance: .

CDR3nt: TGTGCCAGCACCCTAAATACGGGGCAAGAGGTAGGGGGGACTGAAGCTTTCTTT
CDR3aa: CASTLNTGQEVGGTEAFF
d_gene: .
j_gene: TRBJ1-1
v_gene: TRBV28
abundance: .